These T cell receptor beta chains were read from a single sample in a study of identical twins. MiXCR, run by TCRdb on the 5' RACE reads, gives a single entry per CDR3 protein. This sample has roughly 1,500,000 distinct CDR3 sequences, with about 31% found just once. The source material was cord blood. The receptors shown here come from a newborn girl in good health. Each CDR3 is given with its conserved first and last residue. The order of the fields is CDR3 length, clone size, D gene, V gene, J gene, CDR3 protein, CDR3 DNA. D genes are given only for firm matches. Some rows have no size entry. The others give once, few or many, or a class for an expanded clone.

len: 13
abundance: once
d_gene: -
v_gene: TRBV29-1
j_gene: TRBJ2-7
CDR3aa: CSVDVAEVGEQYF
CDR3nt: TGCAGCGTTGATGTGGCGGAGGTCGGCGAGCAGTACTTC

len: 16
abundance: few
d_gene: -
v_gene: TRBV10-3
j_gene: TRBJ1-1
CDR3aa: CATKGGGPSTNTEAFF
CDR3nt: TGTGCCACCAAGGGGGGGGGCCCTAGCACGAACACTGAAGCTTTCTTT

len: 16
abundance: -
d_gene: -
v_gene: TRBV27
j_gene: TRBJ1-2
CDR3aa: CASSLYRAGFNYGYTF
CDR3nt: TGTGCCAGCAGTTTATATAGGGCAGGCTTTAACTATGGCTACACCTTC

len: 16
abundance: -
d_gene: -
v_gene: TRBV5-1
j_gene: TRBJ2-2
CDR3aa: CASSLDVAGNTGELFF
CDR3nt: TGCGCCAGCAGCTTGGATGTCGCAGGGAACACCGGGGAGCTGTTTTTT

len: 14
abundance: -
d_gene: -
v_gene: TRBV9
j_gene: TRBJ2-5
CDR3aa: CASSVDEGVKTQYF
CDR3nt: TGTGCCAGCAGCGTAGACGAGGGAGTCAAGACCCAGTACTTC

len: 15
abundance: many
d_gene: -
v_gene: TRBV10-3
j_gene: TRBJ2-5
CDR3aa: CAIKGSSTREETQYF
CDR3nt: TGTGCCATCAAGGGAAGTTCTACCAGGGAAGAGACCCAGTACTTC

len: 13
abundance: -
d_gene: -
v_gene: TRBV20-1
j_gene: TRBJ2-7
CDR3aa: CSAKRGLFYEQYF
CDR3nt: TGCAGTGCTAAACGAGGGCTTTTCTACGAGCAGTACTTC

len: 13
abundance: few
d_gene: -
v_gene: TRBV29-1
j_gene: TRBJ2-7
CDR3aa: CSVADIFTYEQYF
CDR3nt: TGCAGCGTGGCGGACATATTTACCTACGAGCAGTACTTC

len: 13
abundance: -
d_gene: -
v_gene: TRBV30
j_gene: TRBJ2-3
CDR3aa: CAWSRGGTDTQYF
CDR3nt: TGTGCCTGGAGTAGGGGGGGCACAGATACGCAGTATTTT

len: 13
abundance: -
d_gene: TRBD2
v_gene: TRBV20-1
j_gene: TRBJ2-1
CDR3aa: CSAKAGAYNEQFF
CDR3nt: TGCAGTGCTAAAGCGGGGGCCTACAATGAGCAGTTCTTC

len: 14
abundance: -
d_gene: -
v_gene: TRBV20-1
j_gene: TRBJ2-3
CDR3aa: CSARRGPLTDTQYF
CDR3nt: TGCAGTGCTAGGCGGGGGCCCCTCACAGATACGCAGTATTTT

len: 12
abundance: many
d_gene: -
v_gene: TRBV5-6
j_gene: TRBJ1-6
CDR3aa: CASSFGGSPLHF
CDR3nt: TGTGCCAGCAGCTTTGGCGGCTCACCCCTCCACTTT

len: 14
abundance: -
d_gene: -
v_gene: TRBV28
j_gene: TRBJ1-2
CDR3aa: CASTPRGAAYGYTF
CDR3nt: TGTGCCAGCACCCCACGAGGGGCCGCCTATGGCTACACCTTC

len: 13
abundance: -
d_gene: -
v_gene: TRBV12-3/TRBV12-4
j_gene: TRBJ1-3
CDR3aa: CASSLKGRNTIYF
CDR3nt: TGTGCCAGCAGTTTAAAGGGACGAAACACCATATATTTT

len: 17
abundance: few
d_gene: -
v_gene: TRBV5-1
j_gene: TRBJ2-3
CDR3aa: CASSPVRGGTRTDTQYF
CDR3nt: TGCGCCAGCAGCCCGGTAAGAGGGGGTACACGCACAGATACGCAGTATTTT

len: 16
abundance: many
d_gene: -
v_gene: TRBV10-3
j_gene: TRBJ2-4
CDR3aa: CAISPQGRWAKNIQYF
CDR3nt: TGTGCCATCTCCCCCCAGGGACGTTGGGCCAAAAACATTCAGTACTTC

len: 17
abundance: -
d_gene: TRBD2
v_gene: TRBV5-1
j_gene: TRBJ2-3
CDR3aa: CASSQSLAGGFSDTQYF
CDR3nt: TGCGCCAGCAGCCAGAGCCTAGCGGGGGGTTTTTCAGATACGCAGTATTTT

len: 13
abundance: many
d_gene: -
v_gene: TRBV27
j_gene: TRBJ2-1
CDR3aa: CASSLSGVDEQFF
CDR3nt: TGTGCCAGCAGCTTATCCGGGGTCGATGAGCAGTTCTTC